The 21 T cell receptor beta chains listed next were all sequenced from one sample in a study of control samples from healthy donors and cancer patients. Libraries were prepared by immunoSEQ multiplex PCR; TCRdb keeps only in-frame clonotypes and omits some of them. Of approximately 82,000 clones in the sample, 80% to 95% were seen once. The sample comprised PBMCs. These receptors were taken from a woman aged 40 to 50 with lung cancer.

CDR3 in amino acids: CASSQDMGWEGGYTF. CDR3 coding DNA: TGCGCCAGCAGCCAAGATATGGGGTGGGAGGGTGGCTACACCTTC. The rearrangement links TRBV4-1 to TRBJ1-2; unclear D gene. V was cut by 0 bases and J by 7 bases, with 15 bases left in between. In germline, CDR1 is MGHRA, CDR2 YSYEKL. CDR3 length: 15 amino acids.

The rearrangement uses TRBV27 and TRBJ1-2; D gene unclear. Germline CDR1 is MNHEY and CDR2 is SMNVEV (reference sequence). The germline V and J ends were trimmed by 6 bases and 0 bases, with 8 bases remaining between them. The CDR3 spans 13 residues. CDR3 loop: CASSLGTNYGYTF. In DNA, the CDR3 is TGTGCCAGCAGCCTTGGAACTAACTATGGCTACACCTTC.

V usage is TRBV7-9 and J usage is TRBJ1-1, with TRBD1 matching 8 bases. Unmatched junction bases numbered 14, after V lost 8 bases and J lost 0 bases. The CDR3 is 17 residues long. CDR1 SEHNR and CDR2 FQNEAQ come from the germline V gene (reference sequence). CDR3 DNA sequence: TGTGCCAGCGCCGACGGTGGCAGGGGGCTCATGAACACTGAAGCTTTCTTT. This translates into CASADGGRGLMNTEAFF.

This clone was detected once. This chain links TRBV7-8 with TRBJ1-1, with 12 bases matching TRBD1. The CDR3 is 14 amino acids. J was trimmed by 3 bases and V by 10 bases; bases with no gene match: 6. Germline V lookup: CDR1 SGHVS, CDR2 FQNEAQ. CDR3 amino acids: CATRDRGRDTEAFF. The DNA for the CDR3 is TGTGCCACCCGGGACAGGGGGCGCGACACTGAAGCTTTCTTT.

CDR3 nucleotides: TGTGCCTGGAGTTTCTCGTTAGGGCCCCAGCATTTT. The encoded protein is CAWSFSLGPQHF. The chain uses TRBV30 and TRBJ1-5; D is uncertain. With 2 bases removed from V and 9 bases from J, the gap between germline ends came to 11 bases. The CDR3 contains 12 residues. From germline, CDR1 is GTSNPN and CDR2 SVGIG (reference sequence).

This chain uses TRBV7-9 with TRBJ1-2; 8 positions agree with TRBD1. V was pared by 6 bases and J by 0 bases, with 3 bases of the junction left unmatched. Germline V gives CDR1 SEHNR, CDR2 FQNEAQ (reference sequence). The CDR3 has 14 amino acids. The CDR3 coding sequence is TGTGCCAGCAGTACAGGGGGGACTAACTATGGCTACACCTTC. This encodes CASSTGGTNYGYTF.

This rearrangement joins TRBV5-1 to TRBJ1-1, with 7 bases fitting TRBD1. The CDR3 extends over 15 amino acids. V was pared by 0 bases and J by 2 bases, with 4 bases of the junction left unmatched. Germline V lookup: CDR1 SGHRS, CDR2 YFSETQ. CDR3 region: CASSLGGTANTEAFF. CDR3 in DNA: TGCGCCAGCAGCTTGGGGGGGACAGCTAACACTGAAGCTTTCTTT.

V gene TRBV28 combines with J gene TRBJ1-3, with 7 bases aligning to TRBD1. V was clipped by 2 bases and J by 0 bases; unmatched bases: 10. CDR3 length: 18 amino acids. CDR1 MDHEN and CDR2 SYDVKM come from the germline V gene. CDR3 amino acids: CASSLDVTGQISGNTIYF. For the CDR3, the DNA is TGTGCCAGCAGTTTAGACGTGACGGGACAGATCTCTGGAAACACCATATATTTT.

The chain recombines TRBV11-2 with TRBJ2-1, with a tentative D call TRBD1 (6 bases). V was trimmed by 6 bases and J by 6 bases, leaving 12 bases between them. Germline V gene lookup returns CDR1 SGHAT and CDR2 FQNNGV. CDR3 size: 13 residues. CDR3: CASRSTGLNEQFF. In nucleotides, the CDR3 is TGTGCCAGCAGATCCACAGGGCTCAATGAGCAGTTCTTC.

This clone was detected only once. This chain joins TRBV29-1 and TRBJ1-6; D gene unclear. This CDR3 is built from 14 residues. V lost 6 bases and J 4 bases, leaving 13 bases between the germline ends. Per germline, CDR1 SQVTM and CDR2 ANQGSEA. CDR3 nucleotide sequence: TGCAGCGTCCGTGAGGGAGAATATAATTCACCCCTCCACTTT. Its translation: CSVREGEYNSPLHF.

The rearrangement uses TRBV7-9 and TRBJ1-2; 10 bases are shared with TRBD1. Germline CDR1 and CDR2: SEHNR and FQNEAQ (reference sequence). V shed 1 base and J 8 bases; nucleotides not matched to a gene: 7. The length of the CDR3 is 15 residues. The CDR3 loop reads CASSLEGGTGVGYTF. CDR3 nucleotide sequence: TGTGCCAGCAGCTTAGAAGGCGGGACAGGGGTAGGCTACACCTTC.

The sample holds one count of this clone. Sequence at one end of the junction differs from germline and may be a read error. The CDR3 DNA follows: TGTGCCAGCAGGTTAGGGGGAAACACCGGGGAGCTGTTTTTT. The encoded protein is CASRLGGNTGELFF. The chain has TRBV7-6 and TRBJ2-2, with D maybe TRBD1 (6 bases). The germline gives CDR1 SGHVS, CDR2 FNYEAQ. CDR3 size: 14 residues.

The chain carries TRBV5-4 and TRBJ1-1; D is uncertain. Germline V gives CDR1 SGHNT, CDR2 YYREEE (reference sequence). This CDR3 spans 12 amino acids. The V gene lost 5 bases and the J gene lost 0 bases, with 5 bases spanning the gap. The CDR3 protein is CASRFMNTEAFF. CDR3 DNA: TGTGCCAGCAGGTTCATGAACACTGAAGCTTTCTTT.

The V gene is TRBV28, the J gene TRBJ1-2; TRBD1 might be the D (5 bases). The CDR3 is 14 residues long. The V gene lost 3 bases and the J gene lost 5 bases, with 13 bases spanning the gap. CDR1 is MDHEN and CDR2 is SYDVKM in the germline V gene. CDR3 nucleotides: TGTGCCAGCAGTTTGGGGGGACGGAATTATGGCTACACCTTC. As protein: CASSLGGRNYGYTF.

The chain has TRBV5-6 and TRBJ1-2, with 8 nucleotides matching TRBD1. From germline, CDR1 is SGHDT and CDR2 YYEEEE. The CDR3 is 16 residues long. J was trimmed by 0 bases and V by 4 bases; bases with no gene match: 8. The CDR3 loop reads CASSAAGQGTNYGYTF. The CDR3 DNA reads TGTGCCAGCAGCGCAGCAGGACAGGGTACTAACTATGGCTACACCTTC. Full variable domain (missing parts from reference TRBV5-6 and TRBJ1-2): DAGVTQSPTHLIKTRGQQVTLRCSPKSGHDTVSWYQQALGQGPQFIFQYYEEEERQRGNFPDRFSGHQFPNYSSELNVNALLLGDSALYLCASSAAGQGTNYGYTFGSGTRLTVV.

This clone was seen once. This rearrangement joins TRBV12-3 or TRBV12-4 to TRBJ2-1; 7 nucleotides line up with TRBD1. V trimming: 6 bases; J trimming: 9 bases; junction bases outside the gene matches: 8. The CDR3 consists of 13 residues. In DNA, the CDR3 is TGTGCCAGCAGAGAACAGGGGTCGAGTGAGCAGTTCTTC. Its translation: CASREQGSSEQFF.

Note on this clone: Other DNA sequences in this sample translate to the same CDR3. The CDR3 region has the DNA TGCAGCGTTGACCCAGGGAACACTGAAGCTTTCTTT. The encoded protein is CSVDPGNTEAFF. The gene calls are TRBV29-1 and TRBJ1-1, with D uncertain. CDR1 SQVTM and CDR2 ANQGSEA come from the germline V gene. The CDR3 spans 12 residues. V was trimmed by 3 bases and J by 1 base, leaving 6 bases between them.

CDR3 sequence: CATSSLPGRSYEQYF. For the CDR3, the DNA is TGTGCCACCAGCAGCTTACCGGGACGGTCCTACGAGCAGTACTTC. V gene TRBV15 combines with J gene TRBJ2-7; perhaps D is TRBD1 or TRBD2 (5 bases each). Deletions cut 3 bases from V and 1 base from J, with 13 bases between. The CDR3 contains 15 residues. Germline assignment: CDR1 LNHNV and CDR2 YYDKDF (reference sequence).

The rearrangement uses TRBV4-1 and TRBJ1-5; TRBD1 might be the D (6 bases). With 4 bases removed from V and 3 bases from J, the gap between germline ends came to 19 bases. Germline values: CDR1 MGHRA, CDR2 YSYEKL. The CDR3 has 17 residues. CDR3 region: CASSLSGGPTVNQPQHF. Here the CDR3 DNA reads TGCGCCAGCAGCCTTTCCGGGGGCCCCACCGTCAATCAGCCCCAGCATTTT.

This rearrangement joins TRBV4-1 to TRBJ1-2; D ambiguous. There are 15 residues in the CDR3. V lost 0 bases, J lost 2 bases, and 10 bases lay in between. Germline assignment: CDR1 MGHRA and CDR2 YSYEKL. CDR3 amino acids: CASSQEDPRNYGYTF. CDR3 nucleotides: TGCGCCAGCAGCCAAGAGGACCCAAGGAACTATGGCTACACCTTC.

The V gene is TRBV5-3, the J gene TRBJ1-2, with no clear D. TRBV5-3 qualifies as an ORF whose function is uncertain. Trimming removed 5 bases at V and 3 bases at J, with 5 bases between. This CDR3 has 11 amino acids. The CDR3 spells CARRGHYGYTF. DNA for the CDR3: TGTGCCAGAAGAGGGCACTATGGCTACACCTTC.